This entry describes one T cell receptor beta chain. This entry belongs to a study of T cell responses to AZD1222 COVID-19 vaccine. The CDR3 is 15 residues long. CDR1 and CDR2 from the germline V gene are KGHSH and LQKENI. V lost 3 bases and J lost 5; bases outside the gene matches: 9. TCRdb's table, derived via immunoSEQ multiplex PCR, lists solely in-frame clones and lacks some. There are more than 35,000 clones in the sample; approximately 83% occur only once, and over 40% lies in the top ten. The clonotype originates from an adult in good health. The sequencing here drew on peripheral blood, taken on day 0 of AZD1222 vaccination. The chain has TRBV18 and TRBJ2-5, with 7 positions matching TRBD1. The CDR3 bases are TGTGCCAGCTCACCCCTAACAGGGGCAGGGGAGACCCAGTACTTC. Translating gives CASSPLTGAGETQYF.